Presented here are 24 T cell receptor beta chains from one specimen sequenced in a study of blood T cells in healthy people across ages. Combining a sample-barcoded 5' primer with a J-beta primer mix, a second PCR ran for about 6 to 11 cycles. One entry per CDR3 protein results from TCRdb running MiXCR on the 5' RACE reads. The table records approximately 900,000 distinct CDR3 sequences, under 35% of them present only once. This sample also appeared in a second study, on T cells of mothers and their children.

Material for sequencing was blood. The receptor source for this set is a middle-aged woman in good health.

This clonotype came up a few times. The chain recombines TRBV24-1 with TRBJ1-2; 12 bases match TRBD1. The CDR3 is made up of 16 amino acids. The V segment lost 2 bases and the J segment 7 bases; nucleotides outside the gene matches: 7. Germline lookup yields CDR1 KGHDR and CDR2 SFDVKD. CDR3 region: CATSDSGTGGLGGYTF. The CDR3 DNA follows: TGTGCCACCAGTGATTCCGGGACAGGGGGCTTGGGTGGCTACACCTTC.

Concerning this clonotype itself: This may be a read error, as it is one base from a much larger clone. V is TRBV10-3 and J is TRBJ1-6; TRBD1 matches 9 bases. There are 13 residues in the CDR3. Trimming cost V 6 bases and J 18 bases; bases outside gene matches: 12. Germline values: CDR1 ENHRY, CDR2 SYGVKD. CDR3 DNA sequence: TGTGCCATCAGGGGACAGGGAGATCCATCCCCCCACTTT. Translated, it gives CAIRGQGDPSPHF.

The CDR3 reads CSARGWGGETQYF. CDR3 coding DNA: TGCAGTGCTAGAGGCTGGGGGGGAGAGACCCAGTACTTC. The chain combines TRBV20-1 with TRBJ2-5; 7 bases are shared with TRBD2. The germline V gene encodes CDR1 DFQATT and CDR2 SNEGSKA (reference sequence). CDR3 length: 13 amino acids. V was pared by 1 base and J by 4 bases, with 3 bases of the junction left unmatched.

This clonotype was observed a few times. The genes are TRBV10-3 and TRBJ1-6; 12 positions agree with TRBD1. The CDR3 consists of 17 residues. After removal of 10 bases from V and 2 bases from J, the junction contained 9 bases not matched to a gene. The germline V gene has CDR1 ENHRY and CDR2 SYGVKD. This CDR3 reads CATEGTGGAPYNSPLHF. The CDR3 DNA reads TGTGCCACCGAAGGGACAGGGGGCGCCCCCTATAATTCACCCCTCCACTTT.

The table lists this clonotype with many counts. The gene calls are TRBV7-9 and TRBJ2-5; 8 bases are shared with TRBD2. The germline V gene has CDR1 SEHNR and CDR2 FQNEAQ (reference sequence). The CDR3 extends over 15 amino acids. V dropped 1 base and J dropped 4; count of bases not matched to a gene: 5. The DNA for the CDR3 is TGTGCCAGCAGCTTAGACGGGGGGGCGACAGAGACCCAGTACTTC. It translates to CASSLDGGATETQYF.

The rearrangement uses TRBV29-1 and TRBJ1-2; tentative D call: TRBD1 (5 bases). Germline lookup yields CDR1 SQVTM and CDR2 ANQGSEA. Trimming took 3 bases from V and 6 from J, leaving 14 bases between them. The CDR3 length is 13 residues. The CDR3 here is CSVEHSGTHGYTF. The CDR3 DNA reads TGCAGCGTTGAGCACTCGGGGACGCATGGCTACACCTTC.

This clonotype was picked up many times. V is TRBV7-9 and J is TRBJ2-7; no clear D. The CDR3 consists of 12 residues. CDR1 and CDR2 (germline): SEHNR, FQNEAQ (reference sequence). V was cut by 1 base and J by 3 bases, with 4 bases left in between. The CDR3 protein is CASSLELYEQYF. As DNA, the CDR3 is TGTGCCAGCAGCTTAGAACTCTACGAGCAGTACTTC.

About this clonotype: The junction differs from germline at one of its ends, possibly a read error. The V and J genes are TRBV5-1 and TRBJ2-3; no definite D call. The CDR3 has 14 residues. The V gene's germline CDR1 is SGHRS and CDR2 YFSETQ. The CDR3: CASGFESYTDTQYF. The CDR3 bases are TGCGCCAGCGGCTTTGAGAGTTATACGGATACGCAGTATTTT.

The sample holds a few counts of this clonotype. The chain employs TRBV5-1 and TRBJ2-5, with D perhaps TRBD2 (5 bases). This CDR3 has 15 residues. Germline CDR1 reads SGHRS; CDR2 reads YFSETQ. Trimming removed 4 bases at V and 2 bases at J, with 15 bases between. CDR3 DNA: TGCGCCAGCAGCCGGGAAGGGTTTGGGCAAGAGACCCAGTACTTC. Protein sequence: CASSREGFGQETQYF.

This chain uses TRBV6-6 with TRBJ1-5; perhaps TRBD1 as D (5 bases). The length of the CDR3 is 15 residues. Germline CDR1 is MNHNY and CDR2 is SVGAGI (reference sequence). Trimming took 7 bases from V and 2 from J, leaving 15 bases between them. CDR3 loop: CASMPGSGGNQPQHF. In DNA form, the CDR3 reads TGTGCCAGCATGCCAGGGTCGGGTGGCAATCAGCCCCAGCATTTT.

This clonotype appeared a few times. The V call is TRBV12-3 or TRBV12-4, the J call TRBJ2-7; D possibly corresponds to TRBD2 (5 bases). V lost 6 bases, J lost 6 bases, and 12 bases lay in between. The CDR3 is 12 amino acids. CDR3 protein: CASSSLGGEQYF. Written as DNA, the CDR3 is TGTGCCAGCAGCTCCTTAGGAGGCGAGCAGTACTTC.

This clonotype was picked up a small number of times. This chain joins TRBV4-1 and TRBJ1-6; no clear D gene. Germline V gene data show CDR1 as MGHRA and CDR2 as YSYEKL. Between the trimmed V and J ends, which lost 1 base and 0 bases, there was a span of 13 bases. The CDR3 is 18 amino acids. The CDR3 is CASSQVSPGISYNSPLHF. The CDR3 DNA follows: TGCGCCAGCAGCCAAGTAAGCCCAGGTATCTCCTATAATTCACCCCTCCACTTT.

The table lists this clonotype with many counts. This CDR3 reads CASSLVPGTQETQYF. CDR3 nucleotides: TGCGCCAGCAGCTTGGTTCCCGGGACCCAAGAGACCCAGTACTTC. This chain links TRBV5-1 with TRBJ2-5; possibly TRBD1 or TRBD2 for D (5 bases each). The V and J ends lost 0 bases and 1 base respectively, with 10 bases between them. This CDR3 region has 15 residues. Germline CDR1 is SGHRS and CDR2 is YFSETQ.

This clonotype was counted ten times or more. This rearrangement joins TRBV10-3 to TRBJ2-4, with D uncertain. Germline V lookup: CDR1 ENHRY, CDR2 SYGVKD. The CDR3 totals 13 residues. V was cut by 4 bases and J by 6 bases, with 10 bases left in between. The CDR3 is CAISGEFGNIQYF. Written as DNA, the CDR3 is TGTGCCATCAGTGGTGAGTTCGGAAACATTCAGTACTTC.

DNA of the CDR3: TGTGCCAGCAGAATAGCGGGGGGAAGCGAGCAGTTCTTC. Residues: CASRIAGGSEQFF. V gene TRBV3-1 combines with J gene TRBJ2-1; TRBD2 matches 10 bases. The CDR3 has 13 residues. V lost 6 bases, J lost 10 bases, and 6 bases stayed unmatched. Germline V gene data show CDR1 as LGHDT and CDR2 as YNNKEL (reference sequence).

The chain employs TRBV9 and TRBJ2-2, with D tentatively TRBD1 (6 bases). The V gene's germline CDR1 is SGDLS and CDR2 YYNGEE. This CDR3 has 16 residues. The V gene lost 3 bases and the J gene lost 5 bases, with 17 bases spanning the gap. The CDR3: CASSERTAVTTGELFF. The CDR3 DNA reads as TGTGCCAGCAGCGAACGGACAGCTGTAACGACCGGGGAGCTGTTTTTT.

Many counts were recorded for this clonotype. The V gene is TRBV20-1, the J gene TRBJ2-1; the match to TRBD2 covers 9 bases. The CDR3 spans 16 residues. Per germline, CDR1 DFQATT and CDR2 SNEGSKA (reference sequence). After removal of 3 bases from V and 7 bases from J, the junction contained 13 bases not matched to a gene. CDR3 protein: CSARVGGTSIWNEQFF. The CDR3, as DNA: TGCAGTGCTAGGGTCGGAGGGACTAGCATTTGGAATGAGCAGTTCTTC.

This rearrangement joins TRBV20-1 to TRBJ1-5, with D tentatively TRBD1 (5 bases). The V gene lost 3 bases and the J gene lost 3 bases, with 12 bases spanning the gap. CDR3 length: 14 residues. Germline loops: CDR1 DFQATT, CDR2 SNEGSKA (reference sequence). This CDR3 reads CSASLGPINQPQHF. CDR3 sequence (DNA): TGCAGTGCTAGTTTGGGACCGATCAATCAGCCCCAGCATTTT.

This clonotype was seen at least ten times. A much larger clone lies one base from this, so it may be a read error. The chain couples TRBV29-1 to TRBJ2-1; no reliable D call. The closer fit of TRBJ2-7 to the DNA end suggests the J call may be wrong. CDR1 is SQVTM and CDR2 is ANQGSEA in the germline V gene. This CDR3 region has 12 residues. Here the CDR3 reads CSHRHSYNEQYF. The CDR3 DNA is TGCAGCCACCGGCACTCCTACAATGAGCAGTACTTC.

With respect to this clonotype: A much larger clone lies a single base off, so this may be a read error. V usage is TRBV7-3 and J usage is TRBJ1-2; D is unclear. V lost 5 bases and J 4 bases, leaving 20 bases between the germline ends. The CDR3 contains 16 residues. The V gene's germline CDR1 is SGHTA and CDR2 FQGTGA. CDR3 coding DNA: TGTGCCAGCAGCGGCGGCGACCATCCTAAACCCTATGGCTACACCTTC. Its translation: CASSGGDHPKPYGYTF.

This clonotype appeared many times. V is TRBV15 and J is TRBJ2-7; D is ambiguous. This CDR3 has 13 residues. Germline lookup yields CDR1 LNHNV and CDR2 YYDKDF (reference sequence). Trimming removed 5 bases at V and 4 bases at J, with 12 bases between. In DNA form, the CDR3 reads TGTGCCACCAGCCCAGATTCTTTATACGAGCAGTACTTC. This gives the protein CATSPDSLYEQYF.

This clonotype occurred many times. This rearrangement joins TRBV28 to TRBJ2-4; the D call may be TRBD1 or TRBD2 (5 bases each). Trimming pared 4 bases from V and 0 bases from J, leaving 16 bases between. CDR1 is MDHEN and CDR2 is SYDVKM in the germline V gene. This CDR3 has 17 residues. The CDR3 sequence is CASSSPRGYIAKNIQYF. CDR3 in DNA: TGTGCCAGCAGTTCCCCGAGGGGCTATATAGCCAAAAACATTCAGTACTTC.

The V gene is TRBV6-1, the J gene TRBJ1-1; TRBD1 agrees at 7 bases. The germline gives CDR1 MNHNS, CDR2 SASEGT. Trimming removed 5 bases from V and 5 bases from J; junction bases left unmatched: 8. This CDR3 comprises 14 residues. CDR3 residues: CASSTRQGRTEAFF. Written as DNA, the CDR3 is TGTGCCAGCAGTACCCGACAGGGACGGACTGAAGCTTTCTTT.

This clonotype has a handful of counts. The chain is built from TRBV29-1 and TRBJ2-5; D unclear. V lost 2 bases to trimming and J lost 0 bases, with 7 bases between them. CDR3 length: 13 residues. Germline CDR1 SQVTM, CDR2 ANQGSEA. The CDR3 bases are TGCAGCGTTGAACAGATAGACCAAGAGACCCAGTACTTC. Protein: CSVEQIDQETQYF.